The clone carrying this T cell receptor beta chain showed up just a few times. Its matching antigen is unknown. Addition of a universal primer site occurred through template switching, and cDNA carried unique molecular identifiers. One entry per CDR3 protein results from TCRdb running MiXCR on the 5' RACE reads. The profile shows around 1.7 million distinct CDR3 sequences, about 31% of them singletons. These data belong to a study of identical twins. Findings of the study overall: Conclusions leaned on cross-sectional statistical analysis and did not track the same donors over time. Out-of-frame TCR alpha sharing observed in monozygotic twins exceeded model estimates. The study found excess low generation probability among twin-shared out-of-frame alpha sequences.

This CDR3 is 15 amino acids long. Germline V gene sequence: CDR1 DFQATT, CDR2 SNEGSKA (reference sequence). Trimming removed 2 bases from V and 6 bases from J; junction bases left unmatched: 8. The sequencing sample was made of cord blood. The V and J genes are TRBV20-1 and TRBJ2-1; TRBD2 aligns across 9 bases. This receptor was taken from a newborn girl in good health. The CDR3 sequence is CSARRRASGTNEQFF. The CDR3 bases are TGCAGTGCTAGACGGCGGGCTAGCGGGACCAATGAGCAGTTCTTC.